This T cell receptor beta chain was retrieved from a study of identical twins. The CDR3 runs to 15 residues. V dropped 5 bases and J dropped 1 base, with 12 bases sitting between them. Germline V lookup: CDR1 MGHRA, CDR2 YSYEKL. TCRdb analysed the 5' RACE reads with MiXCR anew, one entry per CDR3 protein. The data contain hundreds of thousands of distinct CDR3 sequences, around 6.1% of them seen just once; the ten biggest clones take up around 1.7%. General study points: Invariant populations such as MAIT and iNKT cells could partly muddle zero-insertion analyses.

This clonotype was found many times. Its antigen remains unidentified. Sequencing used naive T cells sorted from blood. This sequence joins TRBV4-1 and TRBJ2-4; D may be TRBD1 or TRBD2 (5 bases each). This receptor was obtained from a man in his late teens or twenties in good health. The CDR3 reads CASSGGKDAKNIQYF. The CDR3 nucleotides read TGCGCCAGCAGCGGGGGTAAAGATGCCAAAAACATTCAGTACTTC.